A single TCR beta chain is shown here with its context. The antigen is unknown. With a much larger clone just one base away, this may be a read error. Time point indicated: newly diagnosed GD, antithyroid drugs for less than 3 months. PBMCs provided the RNA from which the TCR library was made. The patient group derived from an endocrinology department in Xi'an, China. To make TCR beta libraries, researchers used iRepertoire HTBI primers and Arm-PCR of CDR3 regions. Each CDR3 protein is one row after TCRdb ran MiXCR on the multiplex PCR reads. Of 440,000 or so distinct CDR3 sequences listed, roughly 15% are singletons. These data come from a study of regulatory T cells in long-lasting Graves disease. Regarding the study as a whole: Peripheral blood was the sole material, not thyroid tissue.

The CDR3 consists of 15 residues. Germline CDR1 reads KGHSH; CDR2 reads LQKENI. These same records also appear under a second study, on T cells in Graves' hyperthyroidism and ophthalmopathy. From that study: When the TCR CDR3 underwent first-round RT-PCR, the HTBI primer set was used.

The gene calls are TRBV18 and TRBJ2-7; D is uncertain. Sample: peripheral blood mononuclear cells (PBMCs), taken at new diagnosis, from a patient treated with antithyroid drugs. This receptor was taken from a woman aged 25 to 39 with Graves disease. The CDR3 region has the DNA TGTGCCAGCTCCCGGACGCAGGAAAGCTCCTACGAGCCGTACTTC. This encodes CASSRTQESSYEPYF.